This T cell receptor (beta chain) comes out of a study of T-cell reconstitution after alpha-beta-depleted transplantation in children. The CDR3 runs to 12 residues. Germline lookup yields CDR1 SQVTM and CDR2 ANQGSEA. Trimming pared 6 bases from V and 8 bases from J, leaving 16 bases between. The TCRbeta library incorporated unique molecular identifiers. TCRdb analysed the PCR reads with MiXCR anew, one entry per CDR3 protein. Here the sample spans about 980,000 distinct CDR3 sequences, about 30% being singletons. The genes are TRBV29-1 and TRBJ1-2; no reliable D call. Source: PBMCs, mostly from graft donor cells, taken 360 days after TCRalphabeta/CD19-depleted stem cell transplant. The clonotype was recovered from a boy under two years old who had a stem cell transplant for SCID, so the T cells may come from the graft donor. CDR3 sequence (DNA): TGCAGCGTGGCCTGGGCAGGAATGGGCTACACCTTC. It is translated as CSVAWAGMGYTF.